Reported below is one T cell receptor beta chain. Its antigen is still unknown. V shed 2 bases and J shed 3 bases, with 14 bases lying between them. CDR3 length: 16 amino acids. CDR1 SGHVS and CDR2 FQNEAQ come from the germline V gene. CDR3 regions were amplified by Arm-PCR using iRepertoire HTBI primers to build TCR beta libraries. Original methodology: Detected in the samples were about 58 TRBV and 15 or so TRBJ segments. TCRdb re-analysed the multiplex PCR reads in MiXCR, keeping a single row per CDR3 protein. The authors' filters were not applied to this entry. The table records about 440,000 distinct CDR3 sequences, 15% of them present only once. The sample is drawn from a study of regulatory T cells in long-lasting Graves disease. The time point denotes: newly diagnosed GD, antithyroid drugs for less than 3 months. The TCR library was made from RNA extracted from PBMCs. A blood draw put about 9.9 milliliters of peripheral blood into EDTA tubes.

Study conclusions and caveats: Whereas new patients shared about 980 public clonotypes, persistent patients shared more, at 2,500 to 3,500.

These data also formed part of another study, on T cells in Graves' hyperthyroidism and ophthalmopathy. This second study says: Uncontrolled infection, other autoimmune disease, pregnancy or lactation disqualified patients from enrolment.

J is TRBJ1-5 and V is TRBV7-8; D gene ambiguous. The sample was peripheral blood mononuclear cells (PBMCs), taken at new diagnosis, from a patient treated with antithyroid drugs. The receptor's source is a woman in her twenties or thirties with Graves disease. CDR3 in DNA: TGTGCCAGCAGCTTATCACAGCGATCTTACAATCAGCCCCAGCATTTT. The encoded protein is CASSLSQRSYNQPQHF.